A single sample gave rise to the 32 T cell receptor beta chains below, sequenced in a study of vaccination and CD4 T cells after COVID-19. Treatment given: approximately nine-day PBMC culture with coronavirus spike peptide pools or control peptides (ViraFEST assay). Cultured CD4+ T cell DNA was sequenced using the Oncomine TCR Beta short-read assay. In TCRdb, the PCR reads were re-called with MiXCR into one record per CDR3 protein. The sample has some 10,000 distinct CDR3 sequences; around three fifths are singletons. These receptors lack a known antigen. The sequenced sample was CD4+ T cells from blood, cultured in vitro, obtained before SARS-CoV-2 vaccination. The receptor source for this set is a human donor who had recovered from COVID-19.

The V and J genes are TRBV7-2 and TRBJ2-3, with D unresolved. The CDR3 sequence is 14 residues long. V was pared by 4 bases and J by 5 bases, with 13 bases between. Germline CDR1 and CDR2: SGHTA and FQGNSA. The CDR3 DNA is TGTGCCAGCAGCTCCCGGCCCCCTAGAGATACGCAGTATTTT. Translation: CASSSRPPRDTQYF.

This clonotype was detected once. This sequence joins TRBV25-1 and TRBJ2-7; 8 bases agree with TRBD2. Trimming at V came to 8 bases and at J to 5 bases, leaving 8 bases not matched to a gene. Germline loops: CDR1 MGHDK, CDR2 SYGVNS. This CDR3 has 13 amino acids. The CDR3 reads CASRGGGENEQYF. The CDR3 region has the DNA TGTGCCAGCCGGGGGGGAGGGGAGAACGAGCAGTACTTC.

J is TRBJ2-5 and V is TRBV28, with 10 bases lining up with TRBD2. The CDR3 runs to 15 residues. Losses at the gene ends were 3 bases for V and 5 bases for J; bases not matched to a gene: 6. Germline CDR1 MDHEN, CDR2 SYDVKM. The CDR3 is CASSFVAGGRETQYF. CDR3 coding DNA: TGTGCCAGCAGTTTCGTAGCGGGAGGCAGGGAGACCCAGTACTTC.

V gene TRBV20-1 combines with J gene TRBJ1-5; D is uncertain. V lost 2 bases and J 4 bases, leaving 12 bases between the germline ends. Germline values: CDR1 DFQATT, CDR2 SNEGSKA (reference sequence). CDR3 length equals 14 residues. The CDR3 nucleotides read TGCAGTGCTAGACCTCTCGGGGTGAATCAGCCCCAGCATTTT. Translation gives CSARPLGVNQPQHF.

Written as DNA, the CDR3 is TGTGCCAGCAGTGAATATTCTCCCAATCAGCCCCAGCATTTT. As protein: CASSEYSPNQPQHF. The chain combines TRBV6-1 with TRBJ1-5; D is undetermined. CDR3 length: 14 amino acids. Between the trimmed V and J ends, which lost 2 bases and 3 bases, there was a span of 8 bases. CDR1 and CDR2 (germline): MNHNS, SASEGT.

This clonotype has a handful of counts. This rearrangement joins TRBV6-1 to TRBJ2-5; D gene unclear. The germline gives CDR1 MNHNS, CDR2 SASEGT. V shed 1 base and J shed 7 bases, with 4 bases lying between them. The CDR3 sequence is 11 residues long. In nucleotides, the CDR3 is TGTGCCAGCAGTGAAGAGTGGACCCAGTACTTC. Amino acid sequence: CASSEEWTQYF.

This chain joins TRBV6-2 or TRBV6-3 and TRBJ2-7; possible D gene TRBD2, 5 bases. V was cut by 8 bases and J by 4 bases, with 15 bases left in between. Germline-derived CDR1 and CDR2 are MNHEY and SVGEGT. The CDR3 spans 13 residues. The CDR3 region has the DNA TGTGCCAGCTTCGAGGGCGGCGGATACGAGCAGTACTTC. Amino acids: CASFEGGGYEQYF.

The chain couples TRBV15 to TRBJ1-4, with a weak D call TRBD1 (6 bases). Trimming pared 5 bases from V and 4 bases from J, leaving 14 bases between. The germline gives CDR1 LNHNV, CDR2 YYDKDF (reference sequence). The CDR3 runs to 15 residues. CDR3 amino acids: CATSDLRGYNEKLFF. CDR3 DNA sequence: TGTGCCACCAGCGACCTGAGGGGGTATAATGAAAAACTGTTTTTT.

The CDR3 coding sequence is TGCAGTGCTAGCCAGGGGGGTATCACAGATACGCAGTATTTT. It is translated as CSASQGGITDTQYF. The genes are TRBV20-1 and TRBJ2-3; perhaps TRBD1 as D (7 bases). The germline gives CDR1 DFQATT, CDR2 SNEGSKA (reference sequence). This CDR3 comprises 14 residues. The V gene lost 3 bases and the J gene lost 2 bases, with 12 bases spanning the gap.

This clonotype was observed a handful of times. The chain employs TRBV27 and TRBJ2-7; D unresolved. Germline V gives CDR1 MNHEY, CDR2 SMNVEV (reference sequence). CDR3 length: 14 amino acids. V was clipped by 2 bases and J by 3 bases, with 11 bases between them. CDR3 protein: CASSLKGFYYEQYF. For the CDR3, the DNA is TGTGCCAGCAGTTTAAAGGGTTTCTACTACGAGCAGTACTTC.

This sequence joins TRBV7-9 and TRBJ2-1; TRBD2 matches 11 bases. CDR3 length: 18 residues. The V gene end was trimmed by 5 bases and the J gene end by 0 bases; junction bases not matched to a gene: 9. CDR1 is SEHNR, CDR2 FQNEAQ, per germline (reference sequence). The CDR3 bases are TGTGCCAGCAGCCCCGGAGGGACTAGCGGTGGCTCCTACAATGAGCAGTTCTTC. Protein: CASSPGGTSGGSYNEQFF.

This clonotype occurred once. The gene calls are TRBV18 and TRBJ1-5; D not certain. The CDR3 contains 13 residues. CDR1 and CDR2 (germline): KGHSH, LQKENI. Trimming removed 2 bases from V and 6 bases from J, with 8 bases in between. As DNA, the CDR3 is TGTGCCAGCTCACCAGGGGTTAGTCAGCCCCAGCATTTT. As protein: CASSPGVSQPQHF.

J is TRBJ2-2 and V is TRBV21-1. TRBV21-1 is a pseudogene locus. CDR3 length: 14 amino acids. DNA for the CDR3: TGTGCCAGCAGCAAAGGACAGAACACCGGGGAGCTGTTTTTT. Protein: CASSKGQNTGELFF.

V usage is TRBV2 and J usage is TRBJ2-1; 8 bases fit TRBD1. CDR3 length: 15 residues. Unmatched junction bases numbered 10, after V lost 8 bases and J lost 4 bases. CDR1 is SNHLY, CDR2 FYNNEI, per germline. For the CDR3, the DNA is TGTGCCAGCGTCAAGACAGGGGTCAATTACAATGAGCAGTTCTTC. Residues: CASVKTGVNYNEQFF.

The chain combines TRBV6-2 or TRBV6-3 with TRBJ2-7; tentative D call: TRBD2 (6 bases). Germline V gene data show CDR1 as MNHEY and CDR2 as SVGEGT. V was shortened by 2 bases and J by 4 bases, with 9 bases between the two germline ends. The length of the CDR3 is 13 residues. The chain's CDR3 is CASSYQAGYEQYF. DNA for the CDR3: TGTGCCAGCAGTTACCAGGCGGGGTACGAGCAGTACTTC.

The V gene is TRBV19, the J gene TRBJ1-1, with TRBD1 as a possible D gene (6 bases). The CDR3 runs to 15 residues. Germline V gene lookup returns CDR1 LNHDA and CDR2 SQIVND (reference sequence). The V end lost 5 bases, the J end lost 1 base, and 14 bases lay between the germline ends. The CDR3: CASSYIGGPNTEAFF. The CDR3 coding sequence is TGTGCCAGTAGTTACATTGGGGGCCCGAACACTGAAGCTTTCTTT. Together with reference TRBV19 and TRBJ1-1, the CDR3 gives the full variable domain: DGGITQSPKYLFRKEGQNVTLSCEQNLNHDAMYWYRQDPGQGLRLIYYSQIVNDFQKGDIAEGYSVSREKKESFPLTVTSAQKNPTAFYLCASSYIGGPNTEAFFGQGTRLTVV.

Here the CDR3 DNA reads TGTGCCAGCAGCTCGCCCGCAGGGACAGATACGCAGTATTTT. It encodes CASSSPAGTDTQYF. V is TRBV7-2 and J is TRBJ2-3; D is perhaps TRBD1 (5 bases). The CDR3 has 14 residues. V was cut by 4 bases and J by 3 bases, with 11 bases left in between. Germline CDR1 SGHTA, CDR2 FQGNSA.

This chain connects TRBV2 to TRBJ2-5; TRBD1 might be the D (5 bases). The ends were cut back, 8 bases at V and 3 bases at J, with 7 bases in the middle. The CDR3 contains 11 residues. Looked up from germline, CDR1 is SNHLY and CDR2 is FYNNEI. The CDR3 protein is CASGAEETQYF. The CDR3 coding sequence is TGTGCCAGCGGGGCAGAAGAGACCCAGTACTTC.

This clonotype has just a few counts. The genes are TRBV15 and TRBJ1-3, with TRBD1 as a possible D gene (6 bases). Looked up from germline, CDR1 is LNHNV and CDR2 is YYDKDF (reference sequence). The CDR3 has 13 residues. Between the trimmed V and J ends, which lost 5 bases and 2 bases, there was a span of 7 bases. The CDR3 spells CATSEGAGNTIYF. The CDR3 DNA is TGTGCCACCAGCGAGGGGGCTGGAAACACCATATATTTT.

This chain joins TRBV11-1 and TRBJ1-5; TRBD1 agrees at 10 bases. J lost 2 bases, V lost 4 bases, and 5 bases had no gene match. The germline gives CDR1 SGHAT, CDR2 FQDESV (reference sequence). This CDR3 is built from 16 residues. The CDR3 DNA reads TGTGCCAGCAGCTCCGACAGGGGGCGCGGCAATCAGCCCCAGCATTTT. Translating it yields CASSSDRGRGNQPQHF.

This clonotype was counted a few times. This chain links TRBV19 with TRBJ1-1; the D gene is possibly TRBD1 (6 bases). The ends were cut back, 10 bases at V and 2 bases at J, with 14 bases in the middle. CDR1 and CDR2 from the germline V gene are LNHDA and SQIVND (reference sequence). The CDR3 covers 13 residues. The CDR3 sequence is CATRGRGNTEAFF. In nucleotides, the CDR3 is TGTGCCACCAGGGGAAGGGGTAACACTGAAGCTTTCTTT.

The chain's CDR3 is CASSTSPSQPQHF. The DNA of the CDR3 is TGTGCCAGCAGCACAAGTCCGAGTCAGCCCCAGCATTTT. The J gene is TRBJ1-5, the V gene TRBV7-2; D ambiguous. Trimming cost V 5 bases and J 6 bases, with 11 bases left between them. Germline CDR1 and CDR2: SGHTA and FQGNSA. The CDR3 spans 13 residues.

The CDR3 region has the DNA TGTGCCAGCATTTCTAGCGGGAGTGTTCCCGGGGAGCTGTTTTTT. Encoded protein: CASISSGSVPGELFF. The chain has TRBV27 and TRBJ2-2; 10 bases line up with TRBD2. Germline lookup yields CDR1 MNHEY and CDR2 SMNVEV (reference sequence). J gave up 6 bases and V 7 bases, and 8 bases lay outside the gene matches. This CDR3 has 15 residues.

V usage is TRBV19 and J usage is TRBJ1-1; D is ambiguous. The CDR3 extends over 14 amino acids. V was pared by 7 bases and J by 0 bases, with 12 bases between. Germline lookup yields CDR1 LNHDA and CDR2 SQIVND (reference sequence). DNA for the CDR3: TGTGCCAGTACCCCGGAGAAGGTGAACACTGAAGCTTTCTTT. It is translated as CASTPEKVNTEAFF.

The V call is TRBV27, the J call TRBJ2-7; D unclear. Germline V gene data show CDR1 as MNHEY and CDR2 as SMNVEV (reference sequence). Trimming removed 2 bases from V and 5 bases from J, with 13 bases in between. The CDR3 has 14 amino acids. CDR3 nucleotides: TGTGCCAGCAGTTTAACCCCCTTAAGTAACGAGCAGTACTTC. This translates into CASSLTPLSNEQYF.

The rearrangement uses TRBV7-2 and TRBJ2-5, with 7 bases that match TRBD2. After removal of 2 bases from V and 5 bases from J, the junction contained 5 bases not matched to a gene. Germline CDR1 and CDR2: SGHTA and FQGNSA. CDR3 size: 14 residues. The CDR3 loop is CASSLSGMGETQYF. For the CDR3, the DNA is TGTGCCAGCAGCTTAAGCGGGATGGGGGAGACCCAGTACTTC.

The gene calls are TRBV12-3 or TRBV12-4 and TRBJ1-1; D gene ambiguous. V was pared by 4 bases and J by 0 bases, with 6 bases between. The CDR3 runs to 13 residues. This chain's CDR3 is CASSSTVNTEAFF. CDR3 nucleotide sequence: TGTGCCAGCAGTTCTACAGTGAACACTGAAGCTTTCTTT.

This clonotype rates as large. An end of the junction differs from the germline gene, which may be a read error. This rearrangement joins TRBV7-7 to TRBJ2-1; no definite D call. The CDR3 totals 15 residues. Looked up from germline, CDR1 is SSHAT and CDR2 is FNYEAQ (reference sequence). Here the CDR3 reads CASSLTLSLYNEQFF. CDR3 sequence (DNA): TGTGCTAGCAGCTTAACTCTCAGCCTTTACAATGAGCAGTTCTTC.

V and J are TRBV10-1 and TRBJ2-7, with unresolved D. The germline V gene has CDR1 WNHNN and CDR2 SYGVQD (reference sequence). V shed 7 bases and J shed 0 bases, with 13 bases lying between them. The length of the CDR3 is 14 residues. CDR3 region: CASIPTQSSYEQYF. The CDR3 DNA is TGCGCCAGCATTCCTACACAGAGCTCCTACGAGCAGTACTTC.

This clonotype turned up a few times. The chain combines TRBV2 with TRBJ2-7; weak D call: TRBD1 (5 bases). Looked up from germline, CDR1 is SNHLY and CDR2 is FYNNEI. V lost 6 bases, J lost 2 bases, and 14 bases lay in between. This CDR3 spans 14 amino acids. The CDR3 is CASSPDSLTYEQYF. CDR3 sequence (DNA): TGTGCCAGCAGCCCAGACAGCCTAACCTACGAGCAGTACTTC. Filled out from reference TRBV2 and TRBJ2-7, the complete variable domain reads EPEVTQTPSHQVTQMGQEVILRCVPISNHLYFYWYRQILGQKVEFLVSFYNNEISEKSEIFDDQFSVERPDGSNFTLKIRSTKLEDSAMYFCASSPDSLTYEQYFGPGTRLTVT.

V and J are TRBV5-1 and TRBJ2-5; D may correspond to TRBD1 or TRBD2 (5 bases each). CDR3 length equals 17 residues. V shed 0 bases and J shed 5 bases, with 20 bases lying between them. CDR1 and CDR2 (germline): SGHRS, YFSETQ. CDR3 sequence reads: CASSLAFSVKEGETQYF. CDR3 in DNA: TGCGCCAGCAGCTTGGCCTTTAGCGTCAAAGAGGGGGAGACCCAGTACTTC.

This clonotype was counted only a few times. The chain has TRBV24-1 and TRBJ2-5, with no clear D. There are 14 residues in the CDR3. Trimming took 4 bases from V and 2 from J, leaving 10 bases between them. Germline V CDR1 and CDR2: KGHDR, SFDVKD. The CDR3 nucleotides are TGTGCCACCAGTGACTCTGTTAGTCAAGAGACCCAGTACTTC. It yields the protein CATSDSVSQETQYF.